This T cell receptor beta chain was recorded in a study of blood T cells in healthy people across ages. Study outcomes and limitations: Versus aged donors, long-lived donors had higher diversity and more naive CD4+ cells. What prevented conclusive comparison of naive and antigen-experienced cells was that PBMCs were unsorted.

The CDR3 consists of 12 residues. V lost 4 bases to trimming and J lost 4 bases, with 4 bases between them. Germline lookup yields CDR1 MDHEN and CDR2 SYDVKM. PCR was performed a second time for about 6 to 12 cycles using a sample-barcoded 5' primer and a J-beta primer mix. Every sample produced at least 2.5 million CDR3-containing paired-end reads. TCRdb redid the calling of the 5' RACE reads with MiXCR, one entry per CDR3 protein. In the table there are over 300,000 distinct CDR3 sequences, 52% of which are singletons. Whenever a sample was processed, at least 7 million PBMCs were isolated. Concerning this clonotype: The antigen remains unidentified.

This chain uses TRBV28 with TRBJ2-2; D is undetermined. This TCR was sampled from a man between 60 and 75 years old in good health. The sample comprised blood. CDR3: CASSSPTGELFF. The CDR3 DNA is TGTGCCAGCAGTTCCCCCACCGGGGAGCTGTTTTTT.